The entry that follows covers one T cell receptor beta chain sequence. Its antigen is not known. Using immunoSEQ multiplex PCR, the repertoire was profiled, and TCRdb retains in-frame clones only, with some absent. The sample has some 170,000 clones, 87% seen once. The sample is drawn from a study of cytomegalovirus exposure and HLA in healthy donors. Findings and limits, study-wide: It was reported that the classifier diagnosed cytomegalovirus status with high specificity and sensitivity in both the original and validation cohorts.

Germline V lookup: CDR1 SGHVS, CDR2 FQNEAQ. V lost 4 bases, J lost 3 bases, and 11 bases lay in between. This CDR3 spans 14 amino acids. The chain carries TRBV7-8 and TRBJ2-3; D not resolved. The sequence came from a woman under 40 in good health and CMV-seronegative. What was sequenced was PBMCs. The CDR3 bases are TGTGCCAGCAGCTCGCTGATCCAGACAGATACGCAGTATTTT. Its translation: CASSSLIQTDTQYF.